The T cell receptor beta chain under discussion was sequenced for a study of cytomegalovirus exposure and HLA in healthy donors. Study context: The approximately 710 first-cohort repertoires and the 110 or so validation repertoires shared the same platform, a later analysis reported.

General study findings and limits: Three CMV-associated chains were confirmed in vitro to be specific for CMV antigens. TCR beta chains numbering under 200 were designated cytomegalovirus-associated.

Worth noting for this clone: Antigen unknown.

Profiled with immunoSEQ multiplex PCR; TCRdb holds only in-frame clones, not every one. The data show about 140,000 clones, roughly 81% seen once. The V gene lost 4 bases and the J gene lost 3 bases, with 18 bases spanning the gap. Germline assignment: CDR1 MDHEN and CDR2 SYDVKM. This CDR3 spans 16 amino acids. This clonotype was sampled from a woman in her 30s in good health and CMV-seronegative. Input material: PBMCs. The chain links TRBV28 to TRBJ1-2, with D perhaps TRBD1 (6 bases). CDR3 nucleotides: TGTGCCAGCAGTTCTAAACACGACAGGTTTTACTATGGCTACACCTTC. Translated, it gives CASSSKHDRFYYGYTF.